Included here is one TCR beta chain sequence, with context. Its target is not known. Every TCR beta cDNA library bore unique molecular identifiers. Using its own MiXCR run on the PCR reads, TCRdb lists one record per CDR3 protein. The sample comprises roughly 580,000 distinct CDR3 sequences, 44% of which are singletons, and 1.7% rests with the top ten. The CDR3 is 14 residues long. J gave up 1 base and V 6 bases, and 2 bases lay outside the gene matches. Germline assignment: CDR1 SNHLY and CDR2 FYNNEI. This sample was included in a study of post-analysis software for immune sequencing data. Whole-study results and caveats: Strong co-clustering by F measure was evident for samples that had been prepared in the same batch. Patients had higher frequencies than controls of roughly five TRBV segments, including TRBV5-6, TRBV5-1 and TRBV20-1.

This TCR was recovered from a girl aged 5-17 years with multiple sclerosis. The V and J genes are TRBV2 and TRBJ2-7; TRBD2 matches at 11 bases. The sequencing sample was made of blood. CDR3 DNA: TGTGCCAGCAGAACTAGCGGGAGATCCTACGAGCAGTACTTC. It encodes CASRTSGRSYEQYF.